The sample holds many counts of the clone carrying this TCR beta chain. There were no patients who had received any treatment before thyroid surgery. This record belongs to a study of metastatic and nonmetastatic thyroid tumors. The germline V gene encodes CDR1 SNHLY and CDR2 FYNNEI. The CDR3 covers 14 residues. J was trimmed by 5 bases and V by 5 bases; bases with no gene match: 7. TCRdb re-clonotyped the PCR reads via MiXCR. The sample holds tens of thousands of clones, over 10% seen once. The sample was blood. The clonotype was recovered from a female donor with papillary thyroid cancer or a benign thyroid nodule (not recorded which). Some clones in this sample may be carry-over from other donors' samples. The chain links TRBV2 to TRBJ1-1; TRBD1 matches at 8 bases. CDR3 bases: TGTGCCAGCAGTCGACAGGGGTCATGGACTGAAGCTTTCTTT. It codes for CASSRQGSWTEAFF.